Detailed here is one TCR beta chain. The sample originates from a study of Graves' ophthalmopathy and Graves' hyperthyroidism. CDR3 regions of TCR beta were amplified from RNA transcripts. The authors performed first-round RT-PCR with HTBI primers and then a second-round multiplex PCR. MiXCR, run by TCRdb on the multiplex PCR reads, gives a single entry per CDR3 protein. Altogether some 1.1 million distinct CDR3 sequences are present, 35% to 45% being singletons, with the ten largest covering more than 9.5%. Sequencing used peripheral blood or thyroid tissue (not recorded which). This clonotype was sampled from an adult man with Graves' hyperthyroidism.

The CDR3 DNA sequence: TGTGCCATCAACGCGGGCCGCTACAACTATGGCTACACCTTC. It translates to CAINAGRYNYGYTF. J is TRBJ1-2 and V is TRBV10-3; D ambiguous. This CDR3 contains 14 residues. Germline V gives CDR1 ENHRY, CDR2 SYGVKD. The V gene lost 7 bases and the J gene lost 2 bases, with 14 bases spanning the gap.